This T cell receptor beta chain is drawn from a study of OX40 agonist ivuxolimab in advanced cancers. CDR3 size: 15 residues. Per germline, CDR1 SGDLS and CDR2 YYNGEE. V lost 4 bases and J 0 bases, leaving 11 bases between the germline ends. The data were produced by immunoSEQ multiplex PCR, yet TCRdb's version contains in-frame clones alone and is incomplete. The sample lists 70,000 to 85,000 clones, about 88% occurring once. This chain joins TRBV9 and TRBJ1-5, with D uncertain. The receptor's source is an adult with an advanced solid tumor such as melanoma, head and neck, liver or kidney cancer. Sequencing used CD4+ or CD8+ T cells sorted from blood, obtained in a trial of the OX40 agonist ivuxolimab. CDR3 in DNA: TGTGCCAGCAGCCCCAGGTGGGGTAGCAATCAGCCCCAGCATTTT. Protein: CASSPRWGSNQPQHF.